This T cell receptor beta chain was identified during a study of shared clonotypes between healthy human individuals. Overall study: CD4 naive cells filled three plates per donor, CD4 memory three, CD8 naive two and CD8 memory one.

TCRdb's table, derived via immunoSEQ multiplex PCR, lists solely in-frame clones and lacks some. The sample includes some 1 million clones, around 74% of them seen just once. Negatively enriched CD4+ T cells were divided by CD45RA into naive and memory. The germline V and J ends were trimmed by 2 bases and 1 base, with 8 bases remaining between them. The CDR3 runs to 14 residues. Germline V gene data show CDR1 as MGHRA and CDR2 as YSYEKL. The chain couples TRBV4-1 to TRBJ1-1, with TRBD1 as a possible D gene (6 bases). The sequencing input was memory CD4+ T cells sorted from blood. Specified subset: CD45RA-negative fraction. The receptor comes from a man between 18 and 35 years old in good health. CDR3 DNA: TGCGCCAGCAGCCAAATAGGGGGGAACACTGAAGCTTTCTTT. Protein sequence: CASSQIGGNTEAFF.